The entry that follows covers one T cell receptor (beta chain) sequence. What it binds is not known. The CDR3 sequence is 14 residues long. Germline V gene sequence: CDR1 SGHRS, CDR2 YFSETQ. The sample belongs to a study of T cell responses to AZD1222 COVID-19 vaccine. Study-level points and caveats: Among AZD1222 vaccinees, only six were seropositive at baseline. With two AZD1222 doses given, Spike-specific TCR breadth and depth both rose. Clonal diversity was possibly underestimated, and white British individuals and females predominated among donors.

Assay used: immunoSEQ multiplex PCR; TCRdb lists only in-frame clones, some missing. The sample yields 95,000 or so clones, about 88% seen once. J is TRBJ2-1 and V is TRBV5-1, with D tentatively TRBD1 or TRBD2 (5 bases each). This receptor was identified in an adult in good health. The sample was peripheral blood, taken on day 0 of AZD1222 vaccination. The CDR3 nucleotides are TGCGCGAGTAAACGTCCTTGGGGGTACAATGAGCAGTTCTTC. Translated: CASKRPWGYNEQFF.